These T cell receptor beta chains were read from a single sample in a study of blood T cell repertoires in COVID-19. The assay was immunoSEQ multiplex PCR, and TCRdb's table has in-frame clones only and misses some. The sample has 140,000 to 150,000 clones, about 77% seen once. What was sequenced was peripheral blood. Source of these receptors: a man aged 60 to 69 with acute or convalescent COVID-19. The CDR3 runs from the conserved cysteine through the conserved F or W. Fields, in order: clone size, V gene, CDR3 protein. The size entry is marked missing in some rows and otherwise reads once, few, many or a size class.

NA	TRBV19	CASSIRRNQDNPWEPQHF
once	TRBV10-3	CAIHETARDEQFF
NA	TRBV2	CASRSLAGGPGNEQFF
NA	TRBV5-6	CASSFYRAYNSPLHF
few	TRBV7-9	CASSMTSGRARYNEQFF
NA	TRBV27	CASTGGTSYEQYF
NA	TRBV19	CASHGGRIYAQQPQHF
few	TRBV30	CAWKSWAGGYNEQFF
NA	TRBV7-9	CASSPPGRRYNEQFF
few	TRBV6-5	CASSQGADYGYTF
NA	TRBV6-6	CASRSGGFTEAFF
NA	TRBV7-9	CASSPRDFYQETQYF
NA	TRBV12-3/TRBV12-4	CASRQSGNTIYF
NA	TRBV19	CASSATSGGDYNEQFF
NA	TRBV4-1	CASSPLQGKLDNEQFF
NA	TRBV3-1/TRBV3-2	CASSQGSGRTSSYNEQFF
many	TRBV4-1	CASSQEYSYEQYF
NA	TRBV2	CASKSLAGVGEYF
NA	TRBV24-1	CATSDGTSGSSYNEQFF
few	TRBV6-6	CASRQGRETQYF
NA	TRBV11-3	CASSLDGQGIGELFF
NA	TRBV7-9	CASSLGGVYEQYF
few	TRBV27	CASSSLSGNTIYF
NA	TRBV29-1	CSVGSPGSYEQYF
NA	TRBV7-8	CASSLDSGGGYNEQFF
NA	TRBV12-3/TRBV12-4	CASSSPAGELFF
once	TRBV30	CAWSVQGTTEAFF
NA	TRBV2	CASSDGGRAIGELFF
NA	TRBV7-8	CASSFGGRAGEQFF
NA	TRBV19	CASSGYSSNQPQHF
NA	TRBV18	CASSPYVRGSNEQYF
NA	TRBV2	CASSEQGALYEQYF
NA	TRBV5-5	CASSSGTGGAGRYF
NA	TRBV4-2	CASSRGYQGFQPQHF
NA	TRBV28	CASSLTSSGGNEQFF
NA	TRBV11-3	CASSSSGSPYNEQFF
once	TRBV5-4	CASSSNVLSTGELFF
NA	TRBV30	CAWSVTSEFGELFF
NA	TRBV3-1/TRBV3-2	CASSSINGGGEQYF
NA	TRBV6-5	CASSLKPGQSNEKLFF
NA	TRBV3-1/TRBV3-2	CASSQLAGGSITTQYF
NA	TRBV14	CASSLPGTSVHNEQFF
few	TRBV5-6	CASSYLAGASYEQYF
NA	TRBV19	CASSISLDRNQPQHF
NA	TRBV7-9	CASSSWTGGNGYTF
NA	TRBV5-1	CASSLNGNSYNEQFF
once	TRBV28	CATSRESTQYF
NA	TRBV15	CATSRDRAGAQQAQYF
few	TRBV30	CAWSKTGGTEAFF
once	TRBV18	CASSPPGGREQYF
NA	TRBV5-4	CASSLNRGSNTGELFF
NA	TRBV10-3	CAISESAGGDTDTQYF
few	TRBV29-1	CSVEGQGLNGYTF